A selection of T cell receptor beta chains follows, all from one sample in a study of cytomegalovirus exposure and HLA in healthy donors. Sequenced by immunoSEQ multiplex PCR; TCRdb stores in-frame clones only, minus some. The data hold around 110,000 clones, with around 73% observed a single time. Sequenced sample: PBMCs. The receptors stem from a young man in good health and CMV-seronegative. Each CDR3 is given with its conserved first and last residue. The order of the fields is CDR3 DNA, CDR3 protein, D gene, V gene, clone size, J gene. D genes are given only for firm matches. Part of the rows lack a size; the others show once, few, many or a class for expanded clones.

DNA: TGTGCCAGCACCTACAGTGGCAATCAGCCCCAGCATTTT; CDR3: CASTYSGNQPQHF; D: .; V: TRBV2; size: .; J: TRBJ1-5
DNA: TGTGCCAGCAGTCGGCCTCGGACAGGGGGCTACGAGCAGTACTTC; CDR3: CASSRPRTGGYEQYF; D: TRBD1; V: TRBV28; size: .; J: TRBJ2-7
DNA: TGTGCCAGCAGTGGGCAGGTTAGCAATCAGCCCCAGCATTTT; CDR3: CASSGQVSNQPQHF; D: .; V: TRBV2; size: once; J: TRBJ1-5
DNA: TGTGCCAGCAGGAGGACAGGGGGCATCAACGAGCAGTACTTC; CDR3: CASRRTGGINEQYF; D: TRBD1; V: TRBV6-1; size: .; J: TRBJ2-7
DNA: TGTGCCAGCAGCCCGCCGGGGGGGGGCGTGGAGGGCTACACCTTC; CDR3: CASSPPGGGVEGYTF; D: .; V: TRBV5-4; size: .; J: TRBJ1-2
DNA: TGCGCCAGCAGCCCCTTGGGCCCAGATACGCAGTATTTT; CDR3: CASSPLGPDTQYF; D: .; V: TRBV5-1; size: .; J: TRBJ2-3
DNA: TGCAGTGCTAGCCTCCTCGAAAAACTGTTTTTT; CDR3: CSASLLEKLFF; D: .; V: TRBV20-1; size: .; J: TRBJ1-4
DNA: TGTGCCATCAGTGAGGACAGGTCGGGCACTGAAGCTTTCTTT; CDR3: CAISEDRSGTEAFF; D: .; V: TRBV10-3; size: .; J: TRBJ1-1
DNA: TGTGCCAGCAGCGCATTGGGACTAGCGACGGAGACCCAGTACTTC; CDR3: CASSALGLATETQYF; D: TRBD2; V: TRBV9; size: once; J: TRBJ2-5
DNA: TGCGCCAGCAGCTTGGAGTCAGGGGGCGACACCGGGGAGCTGTTTTTT; CDR3: CASSLESGGDTGELFF; D: TRBD1; V: TRBV5-1; size: .; J: TRBJ2-2
DNA: TGTGCCAGCAGTGGTCTAGCGGTCACAGATACGCAGTATTTT; CDR3: CASSGLAVTDTQYF; D: TRBD2; V: TRBV27; size: .; J: TRBJ2-3
DNA: TGTGCCAGCAGCCCCGGACAGCTAGGCGAGCAGTACTTC; CDR3: CASSPGQLGEQYF; D: .; V: TRBV7-9; size: .; J: TRBJ2-7
DNA: TGTGCCAGCACCGGACTAGCGGGGGGCCCGAACACCGGGGAGCTGTTTTTT; CDR3: CASTGLAGGPNTGELFF; D: TRBD2; V: TRBV27; size: .; J: TRBJ2-2
DNA: TGTGCCAGCAGGAGTAGCCCATCACCCTACGAGCAGTACTTC; CDR3: CASRSSPSPYEQYF; D: .; V: TRBV27; size: .; J: TRBJ2-7
DNA: TGTGCCACCAGCACAAGACTAGCGGGGAACACAGATACGCAGTATTTT; CDR3: CATSTRLAGNTDTQYF; D: TRBD2; V: TRBV15; size: .; J: TRBJ2-3
DNA: TGTGCCAGCAGTTTTCTAGCGGGCACAGATACGCAGTATTTT; CDR3: CASSFLAGTDTQYF; D: TRBD2; V: TRBV28; size: .; J: TRBJ2-3
DNA: TGTGCCAGCAGTTCGAGGCTAACGGGCACAGATACGCAGTATTTT; CDR3: CASSSRLTGTDTQYF; D: .; V: TRBV7-2; size: .; J: TRBJ2-3
DNA: TGTGCCAGCAGGACAGGGGGAAACACCATATATTTT; CDR3: CASRTGGNTIYF; D: TRBD1; V: TRBV7-9; size: .; J: TRBJ1-3
DNA: TGTGCCAGCAGCTCGGGACAACCAGGGGAGACCCAGTACTTC; CDR3: CASSSGQPGETQYF; D: .; V: TRBV11-3; size: .; J: TRBJ2-5
DNA: TGTGCCAGCTCACCGGACAGGGGCGCCACAGATACGCAGTATTTT; CDR3: CASSPDRGATDTQYF; D: TRBD1; V: TRBV18; size: .; J: TRBJ2-3
DNA: TGTGCCAGCAGTATTTTCCGACGGGAGAACACTGAAGCTTTCTTT; CDR3: CASSIFRRENTEAFF; D: .; V: TRBV6-6; size: .; J: TRBJ1-1
DNA: TGCGCCAGCAGCCCGTCCCCGGGGGTTGAGTATGGCTACACCTTC; CDR3: CASSPSPGVEYGYTF; D: .; V: TRBV4-1; size: .; J: TRBJ1-2
DNA: TGTGCCAGCAGTTCTAGCCTACTTTACAATGAGCAGTTCTTC; CDR3: CASSSSLLYNEQFF; D: .; V: TRBV6-5; size: .; J: TRBJ2-1
DNA: TGTGCCAGCATGACAGAGGTAGATTCACCCCTCCACTTT; CDR3: CASMTEVDSPLHF; D: .; V: TRBV2; size: .; J: TRBJ1-6
DNA: TGTGCCAGCAGCTTAGACACCCACCAGGGCACTGAAGCTTTCTTT; CDR3: CASSLDTHQGTEAFF; D: .; V: TRBV7-8; size: few; J: TRBJ1-1
DNA: TGTGCCAGCAGCCAAGATCGGGCGGGTAACACAGATACGCAGTATTTT; CDR3: CASSQDRAGNTDTQYF; D: .; V: TRBV4-2; size: .; J: TRBJ2-3
DNA: TGTGCCAGCAGTCCCGGGACAGGGGCCAATCAGCCCCAGCATTTT; CDR3: CASSPGTGANQPQHF; D: TRBD1; V: TRBV6-5; size: .; J: TRBJ1-5
DNA: TGTGCCAGCAGCGTAGAATTCGGAGGGGTGTCTTCCTACAATGAGCAGTTCTTC; CDR3: CASSVEFGGVSSYNEQFF; D: .; V: TRBV9; size: .; J: TRBJ2-1
DNA: TGTGCCAGCAGCCAATCGAGCTCTGGAAACACCATATATTTT; CDR3: CASSQSSSGNTIYF; D: .; V: TRBV4-2; size: .; J: TRBJ1-3
DNA: TGTGCCAGCAGTAAGACTAGCGCCCGGGAGACCCAGTACTTC; CDR3: CASSKTSARETQYF; D: TRBD2; V: TRBV6-1; size: .; J: TRBJ2-5
DNA: TGCAGCGCCTTGGGACAGCACTATGGCTACACCTTC; CDR3: CSALGQHYGYTF; D: TRBD1; V: TRBV29-1; size: .; J: TRBJ1-2
DNA: TGTGCCGTAAGGAGGACAGGGGCATATAACTATGGCTACACCTTC; CDR3: CAVRRTGAYNYGYTF; D: TRBD1; V: TRBV19; size: .; J: TRBJ1-2
DNA: TGTGCCAGCAGCTTAGCAGCACAGAGCTCCTACGAGCAGTACTTC; CDR3: CASSLAAQSSYEQYF; D: .; V: TRBV7-9; size: .; J: TRBJ2-7
DNA: TGTGCCAGCAGCTTGGAATTAGACAGTCGCTATGGCTACACCTTC; CDR3: CASSLELDSRYGYTF; D: .; V: TRBV5-5; size: .; J: TRBJ1-2
DNA: TGTGCCAGCAGTTTCCCCCGGGACTCTAGCTCCTACAATGAGCAGTTCTTC; CDR3: CASSFPRDSSSYNEQFF; D: .; V: TRBV28; size: .; J: TRBJ2-1
DNA: TGTGCCAGCAGGACTAGCGTCAGCAATGAGCAGTTCTTC; CDR3: CASRTSVSNEQFF; D: TRBD2; V: TRBV6-4; size: .; J: TRBJ2-1
DNA: TGTGCCAGCAGCCAAGTTAATCCGGGGGACACTGAAGCTTTCTTT; CDR3: CASSQVNPGDTEAFF; D: .; V: TRBV4-1; size: .; J: TRBJ1-1
DNA: TGTGCCAGCAGTCCCAGTGCTGAAGCTTTCTTT; CDR3: CASSPSAEAFF; D: .; V: TRBV28; size: .; J: TRBJ1-1
DNA: TGTGCCAGCAGCTTAAGTGGGACTAGCGGGAGCCGGCAGTTCTTC; CDR3: CASSLSGTSGSRQFF; D: TRBD2; V: TRBV5-4; size: .; J: TRBJ2-1
DNA: TGTGCCAGCAGGCAAATTAGCGGGGGGACGGATACGCAGTATTTT; CDR3: CASRQISGGTDTQYF; D: TRBD2; V: TRBV2; size: .; J: TRBJ2-3
DNA: TGTGCCAGCAGTCGGCGGGAGTCCTACAATGAGCAGTTCTTC; CDR3: CASSRRESYNEQFF; D: TRBD2; V: TRBV6-1; size: .; J: TRBJ2-1
DNA: TGTGCCAGCTCCGGAGATGCAACTAATGAAAAACTGTTTTTT; CDR3: CASSGDATNEKLFF; D: .; V: TRBV28; size: .; J: TRBJ1-4
DNA: TGTGCCAGCAGCGGGCCGGACAGAGGCGACGAGCAGTACTTC; CDR3: CASSGPDRGDEQYF; D: .; V: TRBV7-9; size: .; J: TRBJ2-7
DNA: TGTGCCAGTAGTCCTCACCCCGGGGAAGATTACTATGGCTACACCTTC; CDR3: CASSPHPGEDYYGYTF; D: .; V: TRBV19; size: .; J: TRBJ1-2
DNA: TGTGCCAGCAGACCATGGACAGGCAGCAACTACGAGCAGTACTTC; CDR3: CASRPWTGSNYEQYF; D: TRBD1; V: TRBV6-1; size: .; J: TRBJ2-7